The 9 T cell receptor beta chains presented below share a single source sample, sequenced in a study of graft-versus-host responses after intestinal transplantation. Here immunoSEQ multiplex PCR was the method, and the copy in TCRdb shows in-frame clones only, minus some. The top ten clones hold roughly 0.18% of a sample with about 88,000 clones, about 95% of them seen once. Their recognized antigens are unknown. The starting material was unstimulated CD4+ T cells sorted from spleen or lymph node cells, obtained before transplant. The receptor source for this set is a human donor who was the organ donor for an intestinal transplant.

This chain connects TRBV18 to TRBJ2-5, with D possibly matching TRBD2 (6 bases). Germline CDR1 KGHSH, CDR2 LQKENI. The CDR3 covers 13 residues. The V end lost 0 bases, the J end lost 4 bases, and 6 bases lay between the germline ends. The CDR3 reads CASSPPGGETQYF. CDR3 in DNA: TGTGCCAGCTCACCACCGGGGGGAGAGACCCAGTACTTC.

The V call is TRBV27, the J call TRBJ1-6, with unresolved D. With 5 bases removed from V and 9 bases from J, the gap between germline ends came to 14 bases. Germline lookup yields CDR1 MNHEY and CDR2 SMNVEV (reference sequence). This CDR3 is 14 amino acids long. CDR3 in amino acids: CASSPWVLGSPLHF. CDR3 in DNA: TGTGCCAGCAGTCCTTGGGTTTTGGGTTCACCCCTCCACTTT.

This clone was picked up one time. The CDR3 DNA sequence: TGTGCCAGCAGTGACCGTCCGACGGGGGGAAACACAGATACGCAGTATTTT. This encodes CASSDRPTGGNTDTQYF. J is TRBJ2-3 and V is TRBV6-4, with TRBD2 matching over 7 bases. Germline-derived CDR1 and CDR2 are MRHNA and SNTAGT. CDR3 length equals 17 residues. The trim removed 2 bases at V and 2 bases at J, leaving 10 bases unmatched.

This sequence joins TRBV19 and TRBJ1-2; 7 bases map to TRBD1. Losses at the gene ends were 1 base for V and 4 bases for J; bases not matched to a gene: 3. This CDR3 has 14 residues. Per germline, CDR1 LNHDA and CDR2 SQIVND (reference sequence). The CDR3 sequence: CASSIGQGGYGYTF. The CDR3 nucleotides read TGTGCCAGTAGTATAGGACAGGGAGGCTATGGCTACACCTTC.

This sequence joins TRBV7-9 and TRBJ2-2; D call uncertain. This CDR3 is 14 amino acids long. The germline CDR1 and CDR2 sequences are SEHNR and FQNEAQ (reference sequence). Trimming left V 5 bases short and J 1 base short, with 8 bases between. The CDR3 DNA is TGTGCCAGCAGCGTTCTACGGAACACCGGGGAGCTGTTTTTT. Protein product: CASSVLRNTGELFF.

This chain uses TRBV5-5 with TRBJ2-5; D is possibly TRBD1 (6 bases). This CDR3 has 14 residues. V lost 4 bases and J lost 0, with 10 bases in between. Germline V gene lookup returns CDR1 SGHKS and CDR2 YYEKEE (reference sequence). The DNA of the CDR3 is TGTGCCAGCAGCGCTTACAGGGACCAAGAGACCCAGTACTTC. The encoded protein is CASSAYRDQETQYF.

For this clone: Within the sample, other DNA sequences also encode this same CDR3. V gene TRBV11-3 combines with J gene TRBJ1-2, with 9 bases that match TRBD1. Germline trimming cut 5 bases from V and 8 bases from J; bases unmatched to any gene: 3. This CDR3 contains 12 residues. The germline V gene has CDR1 SGHNT and CDR2 YENEEA. The CDR3 reads CASSLTGGGYTF. CDR3 coding DNA: TGTGCCAGCAGCCTGACAGGGGGGGGCTACACCTTC.

The gene calls are TRBV18 and TRBJ1-5; maybe TRBD1 (5 bases). This CDR3 comprises 14 residues. Germline CDR1 is KGHSH and CDR2 is LQKENI. Trimming pared 3 bases from V and 5 bases from J, leaving 11 bases between. Written as DNA, the CDR3 is TGTGCCAGCTCACCGCAGGGTAAAGATCAGCCCCAGCATTTT. Its translation: CASSPQGKDQPQHF.

V and J are TRBV7-3 and TRBJ2-1; 7 nucleotides match TRBD2. CDR1 SGHTA and CDR2 FQGTGA come from the germline V gene. The CDR3 is 15 amino acids. Losses at the gene ends were 6 bases for V and 6 bases for J; bases not matched to a gene: 11. CDR3 bases: TGTGCCAGCAGTCCCCGAGCGGGGTTCTTCAATGAGCAGTTCTTC. Protein: CASSPRAGFFNEQFF.